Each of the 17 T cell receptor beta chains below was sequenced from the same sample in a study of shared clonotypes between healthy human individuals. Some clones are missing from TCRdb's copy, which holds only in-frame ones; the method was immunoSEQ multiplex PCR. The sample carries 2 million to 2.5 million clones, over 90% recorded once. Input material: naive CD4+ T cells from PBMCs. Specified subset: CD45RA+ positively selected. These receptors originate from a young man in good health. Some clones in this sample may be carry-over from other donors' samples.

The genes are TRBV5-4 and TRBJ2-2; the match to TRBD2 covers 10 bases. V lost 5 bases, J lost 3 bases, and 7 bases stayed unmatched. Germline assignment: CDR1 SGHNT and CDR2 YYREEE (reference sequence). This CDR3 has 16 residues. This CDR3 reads CASRATSGRYTGELFF. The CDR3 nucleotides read TGTGCCAGCAGGGCGACTAGCGGGCGGTACACCGGGGAGCTGTTTTTT.

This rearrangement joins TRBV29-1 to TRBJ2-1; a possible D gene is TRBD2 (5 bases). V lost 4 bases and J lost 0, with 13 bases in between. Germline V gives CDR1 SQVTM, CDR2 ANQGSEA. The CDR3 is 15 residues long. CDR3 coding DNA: TGCAGCGTTGCCAGCGGTCAGAGCTCCTACAATGAGCAGTTCTTC. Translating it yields CSVASGQSSYNEQFF.

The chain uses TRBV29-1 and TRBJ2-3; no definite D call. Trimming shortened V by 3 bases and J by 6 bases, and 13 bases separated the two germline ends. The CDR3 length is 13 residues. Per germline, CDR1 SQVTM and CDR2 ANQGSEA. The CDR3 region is CSVDGWVGDTQYF. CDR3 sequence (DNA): TGCAGCGTTGATGGTTGGGTCGGGGATACGCAGTATTTT.

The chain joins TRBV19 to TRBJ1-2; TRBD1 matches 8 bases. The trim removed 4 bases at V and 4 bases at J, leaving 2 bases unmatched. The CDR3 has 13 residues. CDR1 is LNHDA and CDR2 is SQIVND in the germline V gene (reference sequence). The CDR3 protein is CASSTDRGYGYTF. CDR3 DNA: TGTGCCAGTAGTACCGACAGGGGCTATGGCTACACCTTC.

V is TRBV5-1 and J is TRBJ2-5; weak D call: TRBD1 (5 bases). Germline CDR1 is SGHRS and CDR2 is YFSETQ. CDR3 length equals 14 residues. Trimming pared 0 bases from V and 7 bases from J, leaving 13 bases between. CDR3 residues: CASSLELGHGTQYF. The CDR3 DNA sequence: TGCGCCAGCAGCTTGGAGTTGGGGCACGGGACCCAGTACTTC.

The CDR3 sequence is CASSSRGTSGNTIYF. In nucleotides, the CDR3 is TGTGCCAGCAGCTCTAGGGGGACTTCTGGAAACACCATATATTTT. This rearrangement joins TRBV7-9 to TRBJ1-3; D possibly corresponds to TRBD1 (6 bases). The CDR3 is made up of 15 amino acids. Germline loops: CDR1 SEHNR, CDR2 FQNEAQ (reference sequence). Trimming stripped 4 bases from V and 1 base from J, with 11 bases between. Together with reference TRBV7-9 and TRBJ1-3, the CDR3 gives the full variable domain: DTGVSQNPRHKITKRGQNVTFRCDPISEHNRLYWYRQTLGQGPEFLTYFQNEAQLEKSRLLSDRFSAERPKGSFSTLEIQRTEQGDSAMYLCASSSRGTSGNTIYFGEGSWLTVV.

CDR3 nucleotide sequence: TGCGCCAGCAACCGCCAATCCGGGGCAGGGGACTCTGGGGCCAACGTCCTGACTTTC. It specifies CASNRQSGAGDSGANVLTF. This chain uses TRBV5-1 with TRBJ2-6; tentative D call: TRBD1 (6 bases). The V end was cut by 6 bases, the J end by 0 bases, with 22 bases between. The CDR3 has 19 residues. Per germline, CDR1 SGHRS and CDR2 YFSETQ.

The CDR3 spells CASSLTAGARIAGELFF. CDR3 in DNA: TGCGCCAGCAGCTTAACAGCGGGAGCTCGTATAGCCGGGGAGCTGTTTTTT. The rearrangement uses TRBV5-1 and TRBJ2-2; 8 bases map to TRBD2. The ends lost 2 bases at V and 6 bases at J; junction bases unmatched: 12. Looked up from germline, CDR1 is SGHRS and CDR2 is YFSETQ. The CDR3 is 17 amino acids.

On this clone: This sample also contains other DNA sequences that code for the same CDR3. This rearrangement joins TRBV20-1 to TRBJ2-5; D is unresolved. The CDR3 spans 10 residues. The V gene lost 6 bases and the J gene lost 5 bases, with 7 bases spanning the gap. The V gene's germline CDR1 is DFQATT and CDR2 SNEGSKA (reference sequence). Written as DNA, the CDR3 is TGCAGTGCAAGATTGGAGACCCAGTACTTC. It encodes CSARLETQYF.

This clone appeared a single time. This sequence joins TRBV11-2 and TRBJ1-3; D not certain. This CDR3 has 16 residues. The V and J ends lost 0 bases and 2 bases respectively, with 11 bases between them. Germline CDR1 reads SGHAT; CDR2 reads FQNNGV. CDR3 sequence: CASSLETGETGNTIYF. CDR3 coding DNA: TGTGCCAGCAGCTTAGAAACGGGAGAGACTGGAAACACCATATATTTT.

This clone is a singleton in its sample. Written as DNA, the CDR3 is TGCGCCAGCAGCTTTTGGGGGGCAGAGACCCAGTACTTC. Protein: CASSFWGAETQYF. The V and J genes are TRBV5-1 and TRBJ2-5; perhaps D is TRBD1 or TRBD2 (6 bases each). The germline V gene encodes CDR1 SGHRS and CDR2 YFSETQ. With 2 bases removed from V and 4 bases from J, the gap between germline ends came to 9 bases. The CDR3 covers 13 residues.

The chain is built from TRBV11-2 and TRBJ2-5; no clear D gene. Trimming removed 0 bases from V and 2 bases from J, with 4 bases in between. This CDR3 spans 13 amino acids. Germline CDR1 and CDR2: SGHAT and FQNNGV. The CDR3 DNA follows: TGTGCCAGCAGCTTAGACAGACAAGAGACCCAGTACTTC. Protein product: CASSLDRQETQYF.

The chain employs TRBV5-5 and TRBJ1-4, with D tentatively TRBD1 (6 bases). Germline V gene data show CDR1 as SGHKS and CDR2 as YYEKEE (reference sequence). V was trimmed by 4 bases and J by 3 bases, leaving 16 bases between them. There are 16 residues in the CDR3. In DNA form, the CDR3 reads TGTGCCAGCAGCCCTCTTGGGGGGCTATCTAATGAAAAACTGTTTTTT. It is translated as CASSPLGGLSNEKLFF.

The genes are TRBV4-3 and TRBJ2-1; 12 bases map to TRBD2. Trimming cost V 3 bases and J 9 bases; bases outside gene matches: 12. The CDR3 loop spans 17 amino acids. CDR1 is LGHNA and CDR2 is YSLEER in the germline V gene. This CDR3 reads CASSHPRLAGEMGEQFF. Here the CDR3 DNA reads TGCGCCAGCAGCCATCCCAGACTAGCGGGAGAAATGGGTGAGCAGTTCTTC.

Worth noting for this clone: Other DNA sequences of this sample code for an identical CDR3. CDR3 coding DNA: TGTGCCAGCAGCGTCAGCGGTAGAACAGATACGCAGTATTTT. This codes for CASSVSGRTDTQYF. The V and J genes are TRBV5-4 and TRBJ2-3, with a possible D match to TRBD2 (5 bases). V gave up 4 bases and J gave up 3 bases, with 12 bases separating them. The CDR3 sequence is 14 residues long. Looked up from germline, CDR1 is SGHNT and CDR2 is YYREEE (reference sequence).

The CDR3 reads CASSHHHMETQYF. The CDR3 bases are TGTGCCAGCAGCCATCATCATATGGAGACCCAGTACTTC. The chain recombines TRBV6-6 with TRBJ2-5; D not certain. The germline V gene encodes CDR1 MNHNY and CDR2 SVGAGI (reference sequence). Trimming removed 6 bases at V and 5 bases at J, with 13 bases between. The CDR3 has 13 amino acids.

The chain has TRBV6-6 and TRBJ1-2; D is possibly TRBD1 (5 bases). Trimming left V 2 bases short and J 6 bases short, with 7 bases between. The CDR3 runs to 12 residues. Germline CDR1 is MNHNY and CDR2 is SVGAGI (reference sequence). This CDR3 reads CASSYRGDGYTF. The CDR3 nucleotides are TGTGCCAGCAGTTACCGGGGGGATGGCTACACCTTC.